These 22 T cell receptor beta chains originate from one sample sequenced in a study of PD-L1 blockade in urothelial cancer. Produced via immunoSEQ multiplex PCR; TCRdb's table is partial and in-frame only. The sample includes nearly 50,000 clones, roughly 80% seen only once; the top ten take about 10%. Noted time point: peripheral blood 6 weeks after treatment start. The source was PBMCs, collected around atezolizumab (anti-PD-L1) treatment. Receptors were obtained from a man between 65 and 85 years old with urothelial cancer.

The V and J genes are TRBV2 and TRBJ1-1; D is possibly TRBD1 (6 bases). Trimming stripped 6 bases from V and 3 bases from J, with 8 bases between. The CDR3 consists of 12 residues. Germline lookup yields CDR1 SNHLY and CDR2 FYNNEI. The CDR3 DNA reads TGTGCCAGCAGGGACAGCTACACTGAAGCTTTCTTT. Its translation is CASRDSYTEAFF.

The chain combines TRBV6-1 with TRBJ2-2; D may be TRBD1 (6 bases). The CDR3 totals 14 residues. Germline CDR1 and CDR2: MNHNS and SASEGT. Between the trimmed V and J ends, which lost 6 bases and 6 bases, there was a span of 14 bases. The CDR3 protein is CASSETQGSGELFF. CDR3 DNA: TGTGCCAGCAGCGAAACACAGGGTTCCGGGGAGCTGTTTTTT.

This chain joins TRBV15 and TRBJ2-5; 12 positions match TRBD1. With V trimmed by 8 bases and J by 2 bases, 6 bases remained unmatched. CDR3 size: 15 residues. Germline V CDR1 and CDR2: LNHNV, YYDKDF (reference sequence). In nucleotides, the CDR3 is TGTGCCACCTCGGGACAGGGGGCGAATCAAGAGACCCAGTACTTC. Its protein is CATSGQGANQETQYF.

CDR3 in amino acids: CASSFQGGTTTQYF. CDR3 DNA: TGTGCCAGCTCCTTCCAAGGAGGGACTACGACCCAGTACTTC. The chain combines TRBV18 with TRBJ2-5; 7 positions match TRBD2. The CDR3 runs 14 residues. Unmatched junction bases numbered 11, after V lost 6 bases and J lost 7 bases. CDR1 is KGHSH, CDR2 LQKENI, per germline.

The chain has TRBV11-2 and TRBJ2-5, with TRBD1 identical over 12 bases. The CDR3 covers 16 residues. Per the germline V gene, CDR1 is SGHAT and CDR2 is FQNNGV. With 5 bases clipped from V and 4 bases from J, the junction kept 8 bases outside the gene matches. The DNA of the CDR3 is TGTGCCAGCAGCGGGGGGGACAGGGGGCGAGGAGAGACCCAGTACTTC. This codes for CASSGGDRGRGETQYF.

The genes are TRBV5-1 and TRBJ2-7, with TRBD1 as a possible D gene (6 bases). CDR1 and CDR2 (germline): SGHRS, YFSETQ. V was trimmed by 1 base and J by 6 bases, leaving 11 bases between them. The CDR3 is made up of 13 amino acids. DNA of the CDR3: TGCGCCAGCAGCTTGAACAGGGACGGCGAGCAGTACTTC. It encodes CASSLNRDGEQYF.

The chain employs TRBV21-1 and TRBJ1-2; TRBD1 is the table's D call and was not checked against the DNA. TRBV21-1 is a documented pseudogene. The CDR3 consists of 14 residues. The DNA of the CDR3 is TGTGCCAGCAGCAAAAAAAAAGGACAGTATGGCTACACCTTC. This sequence encodes CASSKKKGQYGYTF.

This clone is termed medium-sized. V and J are TRBV20-1 and TRBJ1-1; 7 bases fit TRBD1. Germline V gives CDR1 DFQATT, CDR2 SNEGSKA (reference sequence). The CDR3 contains 11 residues. V was clipped by 6 bases and J by 10 bases; unmatched bases: 8. Here the CDR3 reads CSAPTGAIAFF. In nucleotides, the CDR3 is TGCAGTGCGCCTACAGGGGCGATAGCTTTCTTT.

In its sample, this clone was seen once. This chain connects TRBV5-1 to TRBJ1-1, with a tentative D call TRBD1 (6 bases). This CDR3 has 16 residues. From germline, CDR1 is SGHRS and CDR2 YFSETQ. V lost 0 bases, J lost 2 bases, and 14 bases lay in between. CDR3 amino acids: CASSLDPQGPNTEAFF. Written as DNA, the CDR3 is TGCGCCAGCAGCTTGGACCCCCAGGGGCCTAACACTGAAGCTTTCTTT.

The chain links TRBV18 to TRBJ1-1; the D gene is possibly TRBD1 (6 bases). V lost 6 bases, J lost 3 bases, and 17 bases lay in between. CDR1 is KGHSH, CDR2 LQKENI, per germline. This CDR3 spans 15 amino acids. The CDR3 loop is CASSPAGVGDTEAFF. CDR3 bases: TGTGCCAGCTCCCCTGCAGGGGTAGGAGACACTGAAGCTTTCTTT.

V is TRBV6-1 and J is TRBJ2-3; D might be TRBD1 (5 bases). This CDR3 has 15 amino acids. Germline V gene sequence: CDR1 MNHNS, CDR2 SASEGT. Between the trimmed V and J ends, which lost 5 bases and 0 bases, there was a span of 12 bases. CDR3 in amino acids: CASSRTSTSTDTQYF. The CDR3 DNA reads as TGTGCCAGCAGTAGGACATCGACTAGCACAGATACGCAGTATTTT.

The chain links TRBV7-8 to TRBJ2-5; TRBD2 agrees at 7 bases. CDR3 length: 14 residues. Losses at the gene ends were 3 bases for V and 2 bases for J; bases not matched to a gene: 3. Germline CDR1 SGHVS, CDR2 FQNEAQ. DNA for the CDR3: TGTGCCAGCAGCTTCATCGGGGGGCAAGAGACCCAGTACTTC. It encodes CASSFIGGQETQYF.

The chain recombines TRBV5-4 with TRBJ1-3, with D maybe TRBD1 (6 bases). The CDR3 has 15 residues. With 4 bases removed from V and 0 bases from J, the gap between germline ends came to 11 bases. Germline V gives CDR1 SGHNT, CDR2 YYREEE (reference sequence). CDR3 region: CASSMDRDSGNTIYF. The CDR3 region has the DNA TGTGCCAGCAGCATGGACAGAGACTCTGGAAACACCATATATTTT.

The chain is built from TRBV30 and TRBJ1-5, with 10 bases identical to TRBD1. CDR3 size: 16 residues. Germline loops: CDR1 GTSNPN, CDR2 SVGIG (reference sequence). With 1 base clipped from V and 4 bases from J, the junction kept 7 bases outside the gene matches. CDR3 amino acids: CAWSEKPGQGNQPQHF. DNA of the CDR3: TGTGCCTGGAGTGAGAAGCCGGGACAGGGGAATCAGCCCCAGCATTTT.

As for this clone: Sequence at one end of the junction differs from germline and may be a read error. The V gene is TRBV7-7, the J gene TRBJ2-3; a possible D gene is TRBD1 (6 bases). Germline CDR1 SSHAT, CDR2 FNYEAQ (reference sequence). The CDR3 has 15 amino acids. For the CDR3, the DNA is TGTGCTAGCAGCTTTTCCGTCGGGACATTAGATACGCAGTATTTT. Translation: CASSFSVGTLDTQYF.

The chain combines TRBV2 with TRBJ2-1, with TRBD1 matching over 10 bases. This CDR3 spans 15 amino acids. Germline CDR1 SNHLY, CDR2 FYNNEI. The V and J ends lost 5 bases and 15 bases, in that order; junction bases with no gene match: 16. As DNA, the CDR3 is TGTGCCAGCAGTCTCGCGATGACATGGACAGGGGGATCGTTCTTC. This encodes CASSLAMTWTGGSFF.

The chain is built from TRBV7-3 and TRBJ2-1; D may be TRBD2 (6 bases). V was cut by 4 bases and J by 15 bases, with 22 bases left in between. Germline CDR1 is SGHTA and CDR2 is FQGTGA. The CDR3 is 14 residues long. CDR3: CASSSPALGGDRFF. CDR3 sequence (DNA): TGTGCCAGCAGCTCTCCTGCCCTCGGGGGTGATAGGTTCTTC.

V is TRBV2 and J is TRBJ1-3, with a tentative D call TRBD1 (6 bases). The CDR3 extends over 14 amino acids. Between the trimmed V and J ends, which lost 3 bases and 4 bases, there was a span of 10 bases. Germline lookup yields CDR1 SNHLY and CDR2 FYNNEI. The CDR3 nucleotides read TGTGCCAGCAGTGACAGGGGTGGCGGAAACACCATATATTTT. Encoded protein: CASSDRGGGNTIYF.

The chain joins TRBV2 to TRBJ1-5, with TRBD1 matching over 7 bases. In germline, CDR1 is SNHLY, CDR2 FYNNEI. The CDR3 has 15 residues. J gave up 4 bases and V 6 bases, and 9 bases lay outside the gene matches. The DNA for the CDR3 is TGTGCCAGCAGGCCGGACAGGAGACCTAATCAGCCCCAGCATTTT. Residues: CASRPDRRPNQPQHF.

This clone was seen a few times. The J gene is TRBJ1-2, the V gene TRBV19; possibly TRBD1 for D (6 bases). The CDR3 sequence is 19 residues long. V was trimmed by 7 bases and J by 0 bases, leaving 27 bases between them. The germline V gene has CDR1 LNHDA and CDR2 SQIVND (reference sequence). CDR3 DNA sequence: TGTGCCAGTACCCTCATCGGGGGGGCAGCTATCCTTTCTAACTATGGCTACACCTTC. Translating gives CASTLIGGAAILSNYGYTF.

V and J are TRBV11-3 and TRBJ2-3; 11 bases are a match to TRBD2. V lost 5 bases, J lost 0 bases, and 10 bases stayed unmatched. Germline loops: CDR1 SGHNT, CDR2 YENEEA. This CDR3 has 18 amino acids. The CDR3: CASSVGLAGGYSTDTQYF. CDR3 DNA sequence: TGTGCCAGCAGCGTGGGTCTAGCGGGAGGATATAGCACAGATACGCAGTATTTT.

This rearrangement joins TRBV10-3 to TRBJ2-1; 10 nucleotides agree with TRBD2. The J segment lost 0 bases and the V segment lost 0 bases, leaving 8 bases of the junction unmatched. CDR1 and CDR2 (germline): ENHRY, SYGVKD. This CDR3 comprises 19 residues. The DNA of the CDR3 is TGTGCCATCAGTGAGTCGAGGACTAGCGGCATATCCTCCTACAATGAGCAGTTCTTC. It specifies CAISESRTSGISSYNEQFF.